Following are 31 T cell receptor beta chains from one sample sequenced in a study of technical replicates of blood from several donors. Method: immunoSEQ multiplex PCR; TCRdb's copy keeps in-frame clones and lacks some. The sample has tens of thousands of clones, approximately 88% seen once. Sequenced input: PBMCs. The receptors shown here come from a human donor in good health. Some clones in this sample may be carry-over from other donors' samples.

The CDR3, as DNA: TGCGCCAGCAGCCAAGTAAGTAGCCAGCCCCAGCATTTT. Encoded protein: CASSQVSSQPQHF. The chain carries TRBV4-1 and TRBJ1-5; D not certain. This CDR3 has 13 residues. With 1 base removed from V and 7 bases from J, the gap between germline ends came to 8 bases. Germline V gene lookup returns CDR1 MGHRA and CDR2 YSYEKL.

This rearrangement joins TRBV9 to TRBJ2-7; possibly TRBD1 for D (5 bases). The CDR3 sequence is 16 residues long. Germline V CDR1 and CDR2: SGDLS, YYNGEE. The germline V and J ends were trimmed by 0 bases and 0 bases, with 13 bases remaining between them. The CDR3 here is CASSVEGSGPSYEQYF. For the CDR3, the DNA is TGTGCCAGCAGCGTAGAGGGGTCGGGCCCCTCCTACGAGCAGTACTTC.

The chain employs TRBV4-1 and TRBJ2-3, with 8 bases lining up with TRBD2. V gave up 2 bases and J gave up 4 bases; unmatched junction bases: 8. From germline, CDR1 is MGHRA and CDR2 YSYEKL. This CDR3 comprises 16 residues. The CDR3 region has the DNA TGCGCCAGCAGCCAACTCGCGGGGGGCGGGGCAGATACGCAGTATTTT. Translating gives CASSQLAGGGADTQYF.

A few counts support this clone. V is TRBV2 and J is TRBJ1-3; the match to TRBD1 covers 9 bases. With 4 bases clipped from V and 1 base from J, the junction kept 5 bases outside the gene matches. The CDR3 totals 16 residues. Germline lookup yields CDR1 SNHLY and CDR2 FYNNEI. The CDR3 DNA follows: TGTGCCAGCAGTGTGGGGACAGGGAGATCTGGAAACACCATATATTTT. Amino acids: CASSVGTGRSGNTIYF.

The chain couples TRBV5-1 to TRBJ1-1; 9 bases match TRBD1. Trimming removed 3 bases from V and 4 bases from J; junction bases left unmatched: 7. Germline V gene sequence: CDR1 SGHRS, CDR2 YFSETQ. The CDR3 runs 15 residues. DNA of the CDR3: TGCGCCAGCAGCTCACAATCGACAGGGGGCACTGAAGCTTTCTTT. As protein: CASSSQSTGGTEAFF.

V is TRBV4-3 and J is TRBJ2-3; D is possibly TRBD1 (6 bases). CDR3 size: 14 residues. The V gene's germline CDR1 is LGHNA and CDR2 YSLEER. Trimming shortened V by 5 bases and J by 1 base, and 10 bases separated the two germline ends. The CDR3 bases are TGCGCCAGCAGCGCACAGGGAGGCACAGATACGCAGTATTTT. Protein product: CASSAQGGTDTQYF.

This chain's CDR3 is CAISGAQRGYQETQYF. The CDR3, as DNA: TGTGCCATCAGTGGGGCCCAGCGGGGGTACCAAGAGACCCAGTACTTC. The V call is TRBV10-3, the J call TRBJ2-5; TRBD2 matches 8 bases. The CDR3 runs to 16 residues. CDR1 ENHRY and CDR2 SYGVKD come from the germline V gene. V lost 4 bases, J lost 0 bases, and 7 bases stayed unmatched.

The rearrangement joins TRBV6-4 to TRBJ2-6; D is perhaps TRBD2 (6 bases). V gave up 6 bases and J gave up 4 bases, with 16 bases separating them. This CDR3 region has 16 residues. Germline V lookup: CDR1 MRHNA, CDR2 SNTAGT. CDR3 nucleotide sequence: TGTGCCAGCAGCCCCGGAGGGGTATCGGGGGCCAACGTCCTGACTTTC. Its protein is CASSPGGVSGANVLTF.

The rearrangement uses TRBV11-1 and TRBJ1-1; D is ambiguous. CDR3 length: 13 amino acids. V was pared by 5 bases and J by 2 bases, with 9 bases between. Germline V gene sequence: CDR1 SGHAT, CDR2 FQDESV (reference sequence). The CDR3 is CASSPTENTEAFF. CDR3 bases: TGTGCCAGCAGCCCTACAGAAAACACTGAAGCTTTCTTT.

The V call is TRBV7-7, the J call TRBJ2-1; TRBD2 agrees at 9 bases. There are 16 residues in the CDR3. The V and J ends lost 2 bases and 2 bases, in that order; junction bases with no gene match: 4. The germline V gene encodes CDR1 SSHAT and CDR2 FNYEAQ (reference sequence). CDR3 nucleotides: TGTGCCAGCAGCTTAAAGGCGGGAGGGACCTACAATGAGCAGTTCTTC. Amino acid sequence: CASSLKAGGTYNEQFF. Variable domain in full (rest from reference TRBV7-7 and TRBJ2-1): GAGVSQSPRYKVTKRGQDVTLRCDPISSHATLYWYQQALGQGPEFLTYFNYEAQPDKSGLPSDRFSAERPEGSISTLTIQRTEQRDSAMYRCASSLKAGGTYNEQFFGPGTRLTVL.

The chain carries TRBV5-5 and TRBJ2-5; D possibly corresponds to TRBD2 (7 bases). With 2 bases removed from V and 5 bases from J, the gap between germline ends came to 13 bases. Per the germline V gene, CDR1 is SGHKS and CDR2 is YYEKEE (reference sequence). The CDR3 has 14 residues. The DNA for the CDR3 is TGTGCCAGCAGCTTTGGGGGGGGCAGGGAGACCCAGTACTTC. This encodes CASSFGGGRETQYF.

The gene calls are TRBV10-3 and TRBJ2-7, with 8 bases that match TRBD1. Looked up from germline, CDR1 is ENHRY and CDR2 is SYGVKD. After removal of 11 bases from V and 5 bases from J, the junction contained 8 bases not matched to a gene. This CDR3 spans 12 amino acids. This CDR3 is CASRTGSNEQYF. In DNA form, the CDR3 reads TGTGCCTCAAGGACAGGGTCCAACGAGCAGTACTTC.

The rearrangement links TRBV30 to TRBJ2-5; TRBD2 is a possible D gene (6 bases). There are 13 residues in the CDR3. Germline CDR1 reads GTSNPN; CDR2 reads SVGIG (reference sequence). V was clipped by 2 bases and J by 5 bases, with 12 bases between them. This CDR3 reads CAWSPIAGETQYF. The CDR3 nucleotides are TGTGCCTGGAGTCCCATCGCGGGGGAGACCCAGTACTTC.

CDR3 DNA: TGTGCCAGCAGCGGTAGAACTAGGCGGCAGGATACGCAGTATTTT. Translated: CASSGRTRRQDTQYF. The chain links TRBV5-6 to TRBJ2-3, with D possibly TRBD2 on 5 matching bases. Trimming left V 4 bases short and J 6 bases short, with 18 bases between. Germline loops: CDR1 SGHDT, CDR2 YYEEEE. The CDR3 contains 15 residues.

The chain uses TRBV15 and TRBJ2-3, with D perhaps TRBD1 (5 bases). V was clipped by 9 bases and J by 2 bases, with 18 bases between them. In germline, CDR1 is LNHNV, CDR2 YYDKDF (reference sequence). CDR3 size: 15 residues. CDR3 residues: CATTLRAGSTDTQYF. The CDR3 nucleotides read TGTGCCACTACCTTAAGAGCAGGGTCCACAGATACGCAGTATTTT.

The rearrangement uses TRBV29-1 and TRBJ2-3, with D maybe TRBD1 (5 bases). CDR3 length equals 12 residues. V was shortened by 8 bases and J by 4 bases, with 13 bases between the two germline ends. Germline assignment: CDR1 SQVTM and CDR2 ANQGSEA. CDR3 region: CSITGLADTQYF. The DNA of the CDR3 is TGCAGCATTACAGGTCTTGCAGATACGCAGTATTTT.

The rearrangement uses TRBV5-1 and TRBJ1-2, with D possibly TRBD1 on 6 matching bases. Between the trimmed V and J ends, which lost 4 bases and 0 bases, there was a span of 10 bases. From germline, CDR1 is SGHRS and CDR2 YFSETQ. The CDR3 runs to 14 residues. In nucleotides, the CDR3 is TGCGCCAGCAGCCCCGGACAGTCTAACTATGGCTACACCTTC. Amino acid sequence: CASSPGQSNYGYTF.

The gene calls are TRBV7-9 and TRBJ2-7, with D uncertain. CDR3 length: 11 residues. Trimming shortened V by 3 bases and J by 6 bases, and 6 bases separated the two germline ends. Germline CDR1 reads SEHNR; CDR2 reads FQNEAQ (reference sequence). The CDR3 loop is CASSFNSEQYF. Written as DNA, the CDR3 is TGTGCCAGCAGCTTCAATAGCGAGCAGTACTTC.

The rearrangement joins TRBV4-3 to TRBJ2-1; weak D call: TRBD1 (5 bases). V was shortened by 0 bases and J by 2 bases, with 5 bases between the two germline ends. There are 14 residues in the CDR3. Germline loops: CDR1 LGHNA, CDR2 YSLEER. CDR3 sequence reads: CASSQEDTYNEQFF. The CDR3 coding sequence is TGCGCCAGCAGCCAAGAGGACACCTACAATGAGCAGTTCTTC.

The J gene is TRBJ1-5, the V gene TRBV19, with TRBD1 as a possible D gene (6 bases). The ends were cut back, 8 bases at V and 4 bases at J, with 15 bases in the middle. Germline lookup yields CDR1 LNHDA and CDR2 SQIVND (reference sequence). This CDR3 spans 14 amino acids. CDR3 in DNA: TGTGCCAGTCGGCATCTAGGGGGTAATCAGCCCCAGCATTTT. Translation: CASRHLGGNQPQHF.

The rearrangement joins TRBV11-2 to TRBJ2-7; possibly TRBD1 for D (6 bases). The CDR3 sequence is 15 residues long. The V gene's germline CDR1 is SGHAT and CDR2 FQNNGV. V shed 2 bases and J shed 0 bases, with 11 bases lying between them. The CDR3 spells CASSLYGQSSYEQYF. The DNA of the CDR3 is TGTGCCAGCAGCTTATACGGACAGTCCTCCTACGAGCAGTACTTC.

This sequence joins TRBV5-4 and TRBJ1-1; D gene unclear. V lost 4 bases and J 3 bases, leaving 10 bases between the germline ends. The germline V gene has CDR1 SGHNT and CDR2 YYREEE (reference sequence). This CDR3 has 13 residues. This CDR3 is CASSLGSYTEAFF. In nucleotides, the CDR3 is TGTGCCAGCAGCCTAGGCAGCTACACTGAAGCTTTCTTT.

The chain links TRBV20-1 to TRBJ2-7, with D possibly TRBD1 on 6 matching bases. The V and J ends lost 5 bases and 9 bases respectively, with 14 bases between them. The CDR3 length is 11 residues. From germline, CDR1 is DFQATT and CDR2 SNEGSKA (reference sequence). The CDR3 sequence: CSAGPSGVQYF. CDR3 in DNA: TGCAGTGCTGGTCCTTCAGGGGTGCAGTACTTC.

V is TRBV6-6 and J is TRBJ1-2; D is perhaps TRBD1 (6 bases). The V end lost 8 bases, the J end lost 4 bases, and 14 bases lay between the germline ends. The CDR3 runs 13 residues. Germline V gives CDR1 MNHNY, CDR2 SVGAGI (reference sequence). Here the CDR3 reads CASHREGSYGYTF. The CDR3 DNA reads TGTGCCAGCCACAGGGAGGGGAGCTATGGCTACACCTTC.

The CDR3 here is CASSPRNREAGYTF. The CDR3 DNA reads as TGTGCCAGCAGCCCGAGGAACAGGGAAGCCGGCTACACCTTC. This chain uses TRBV7-9 with TRBJ1-2; a possible D gene is TRBD1 (6 bases). CDR1 is SEHNR, CDR2 FQNEAQ, per germline (reference sequence). Deletions cut 5 bases from V and 8 bases from J, with 18 bases between. The CDR3 consists of 14 residues.

This rearrangement joins TRBV2 to TRBJ2-7; D is unclear. CDR1 SNHLY and CDR2 FYNNEI come from the germline V gene. CDR3 length: 15 amino acids. V lost 6 bases to trimming and J lost 1 base, with 16 bases between them. The chain's CDR3 is CASRMRQSESYEQYF. DNA for the CDR3: TGTGCCAGCAGGATGAGGCAGTCGGAATCCTACGAGCAGTACTTC.

This sequence joins TRBV19 and TRBJ2-5, with D possibly being TRBD1 (5 bases). There are 12 residues in the CDR3. CDR1 LNHDA and CDR2 SQIVND come from the germline V gene (reference sequence). Deletions cut 2 bases from V and 4 bases from J, with 5 bases between. This CDR3 reads CASSIQGETQYF. In nucleotides, the CDR3 is TGTGCCAGTAGTATACAGGGAGAGACCCAGTACTTC.

The genes are TRBV12-5 and TRBJ2-5; D is ambiguous. CDR3 length: 12 amino acids. Trimming took 7 bases from V and 4 from J, leaving 10 bases between them. Germline V CDR1 and CDR2: LGHNT, FRNRAP. The CDR3 loop is CASAPRVETQYF. The CDR3 DNA reads as TGTGCTAGTGCTCCTCGTGTAGAGACCCAGTACTTC.

The chain is built from TRBV4-1 and TRBJ2-6; 11 bases align to TRBD2. Germline-derived CDR1 and CDR2 are MGHRA and YSYEKL. V lost 0 bases and J lost 0; bases outside the gene matches: 7. The CDR3 has 20 amino acids. The chain's CDR3 is CASSQDPLLAGDSGANVLTF. CDR3 in DNA: TGCGCCAGCAGCCAAGATCCCCTACTAGCGGGGGACTCTGGGGCCAACGTCCTGACTTTC.

The V gene is TRBV7-6, the J gene TRBJ2-6; 14 bases match TRBD2. The CDR3 is 19 residues long. CDR1 is SGHVS and CDR2 is FNYEAQ in the germline V gene. V gave up 5 bases and J gave up 0 bases; unmatched junction bases: 6. The CDR3 DNA reads TGTGCCAGCAGCCACCTGACTAGCGGGAGGGCCTCTGGGGCCAACGTCCTGACTTTC. Its protein product is CASSHLTSGRASGANVLTF.

V and J are TRBV12-5 and TRBJ1-4, with unresolved D. CDR1 is LGHNT and CDR2 is FRNRAP in the germline V gene. This CDR3 has 17 amino acids. Trimming removed 2 bases at V and 0 bases at J, with 13 bases between. The CDR3 bases are TGTGCTAGTGGTTTGATTTCGCCCGACACAACTAATGAAAAACTGTTTTTT. It is translated as CASGLISPDTTNEKLFF.